The clone carrying this TCR beta chain was observed many times. The antigen remains undetermined. TCRdb fed the 5' RACE reads into MiXCR, producing one record per CDR3 protein. The data hold about 290,000 distinct CDR3 sequences, with more than 8% observed a single time. The sample comes from a study of identical twins. Findings of the study overall: Within monozygotic twins, out-of-frame TCR alpha sharing was underestimated by the models.

There are 16 residues in the CDR3. J lost 3 bases, V lost 4 bases, and 8 bases had no gene match. Germline V gene sequence: CDR1 MNHEY, CDR2 SMNVEV (reference sequence). These data were also filed under a second study, of yellow fever vaccine responses in identical twins.

This TCR derives from a woman between 18 and 30 years old in good health. The sample comprised CD8+ T cells sorted from blood. This chain joins TRBV27 and TRBJ2-2; 7 bases map to TRBD1. CDR3 protein: CASSSGQPLDTGELFF. The CDR3 coding sequence is TGTGCCAGCAGTTCGGGACAGCCATTGGACACCGGGGAGCTGTTTTTT.